This T cell receptor (beta chain) was sequenced during a study of CD8+ T cells in alopecia areata. This CDR3 contains 11 residues. Germline V gene sequence: CDR1 GTSNPN, CDR2 SVGIG (reference sequence). V dropped 3 bases and J dropped 6 bases, with 9 bases sitting between them. Study results and limitations: Possibly because of HLA-related factors, TCR sharing was less clear across patients than in mice. An increase in clonality over normal scalp was evident in lesional scalp, especially alopecia totalis/universalis.

RNA extraction was followed by reverse transcription into cDNA, which acted as the sequencing template. Repertoires were generated with immunoSEQ multiplex PCR, while TCRdb's copy carries only in-frame clones and drops some. The sample lists a few hundred thousand clones; about 61% were seen once. A word on this clone: Its target is unknown.

Sequenced sample: CD8+ T cells sorted from blood. The chain is built from TRBV30 and TRBJ2-7, with a possible D match to TRBD1 (6 bases). The TCR originated in a human donor in good health. This CDR3 is CAWRVQGEQYF. DNA for the CDR3: TGTGCCTGGAGGGTACAGGGCGAGCAGTACTTC.